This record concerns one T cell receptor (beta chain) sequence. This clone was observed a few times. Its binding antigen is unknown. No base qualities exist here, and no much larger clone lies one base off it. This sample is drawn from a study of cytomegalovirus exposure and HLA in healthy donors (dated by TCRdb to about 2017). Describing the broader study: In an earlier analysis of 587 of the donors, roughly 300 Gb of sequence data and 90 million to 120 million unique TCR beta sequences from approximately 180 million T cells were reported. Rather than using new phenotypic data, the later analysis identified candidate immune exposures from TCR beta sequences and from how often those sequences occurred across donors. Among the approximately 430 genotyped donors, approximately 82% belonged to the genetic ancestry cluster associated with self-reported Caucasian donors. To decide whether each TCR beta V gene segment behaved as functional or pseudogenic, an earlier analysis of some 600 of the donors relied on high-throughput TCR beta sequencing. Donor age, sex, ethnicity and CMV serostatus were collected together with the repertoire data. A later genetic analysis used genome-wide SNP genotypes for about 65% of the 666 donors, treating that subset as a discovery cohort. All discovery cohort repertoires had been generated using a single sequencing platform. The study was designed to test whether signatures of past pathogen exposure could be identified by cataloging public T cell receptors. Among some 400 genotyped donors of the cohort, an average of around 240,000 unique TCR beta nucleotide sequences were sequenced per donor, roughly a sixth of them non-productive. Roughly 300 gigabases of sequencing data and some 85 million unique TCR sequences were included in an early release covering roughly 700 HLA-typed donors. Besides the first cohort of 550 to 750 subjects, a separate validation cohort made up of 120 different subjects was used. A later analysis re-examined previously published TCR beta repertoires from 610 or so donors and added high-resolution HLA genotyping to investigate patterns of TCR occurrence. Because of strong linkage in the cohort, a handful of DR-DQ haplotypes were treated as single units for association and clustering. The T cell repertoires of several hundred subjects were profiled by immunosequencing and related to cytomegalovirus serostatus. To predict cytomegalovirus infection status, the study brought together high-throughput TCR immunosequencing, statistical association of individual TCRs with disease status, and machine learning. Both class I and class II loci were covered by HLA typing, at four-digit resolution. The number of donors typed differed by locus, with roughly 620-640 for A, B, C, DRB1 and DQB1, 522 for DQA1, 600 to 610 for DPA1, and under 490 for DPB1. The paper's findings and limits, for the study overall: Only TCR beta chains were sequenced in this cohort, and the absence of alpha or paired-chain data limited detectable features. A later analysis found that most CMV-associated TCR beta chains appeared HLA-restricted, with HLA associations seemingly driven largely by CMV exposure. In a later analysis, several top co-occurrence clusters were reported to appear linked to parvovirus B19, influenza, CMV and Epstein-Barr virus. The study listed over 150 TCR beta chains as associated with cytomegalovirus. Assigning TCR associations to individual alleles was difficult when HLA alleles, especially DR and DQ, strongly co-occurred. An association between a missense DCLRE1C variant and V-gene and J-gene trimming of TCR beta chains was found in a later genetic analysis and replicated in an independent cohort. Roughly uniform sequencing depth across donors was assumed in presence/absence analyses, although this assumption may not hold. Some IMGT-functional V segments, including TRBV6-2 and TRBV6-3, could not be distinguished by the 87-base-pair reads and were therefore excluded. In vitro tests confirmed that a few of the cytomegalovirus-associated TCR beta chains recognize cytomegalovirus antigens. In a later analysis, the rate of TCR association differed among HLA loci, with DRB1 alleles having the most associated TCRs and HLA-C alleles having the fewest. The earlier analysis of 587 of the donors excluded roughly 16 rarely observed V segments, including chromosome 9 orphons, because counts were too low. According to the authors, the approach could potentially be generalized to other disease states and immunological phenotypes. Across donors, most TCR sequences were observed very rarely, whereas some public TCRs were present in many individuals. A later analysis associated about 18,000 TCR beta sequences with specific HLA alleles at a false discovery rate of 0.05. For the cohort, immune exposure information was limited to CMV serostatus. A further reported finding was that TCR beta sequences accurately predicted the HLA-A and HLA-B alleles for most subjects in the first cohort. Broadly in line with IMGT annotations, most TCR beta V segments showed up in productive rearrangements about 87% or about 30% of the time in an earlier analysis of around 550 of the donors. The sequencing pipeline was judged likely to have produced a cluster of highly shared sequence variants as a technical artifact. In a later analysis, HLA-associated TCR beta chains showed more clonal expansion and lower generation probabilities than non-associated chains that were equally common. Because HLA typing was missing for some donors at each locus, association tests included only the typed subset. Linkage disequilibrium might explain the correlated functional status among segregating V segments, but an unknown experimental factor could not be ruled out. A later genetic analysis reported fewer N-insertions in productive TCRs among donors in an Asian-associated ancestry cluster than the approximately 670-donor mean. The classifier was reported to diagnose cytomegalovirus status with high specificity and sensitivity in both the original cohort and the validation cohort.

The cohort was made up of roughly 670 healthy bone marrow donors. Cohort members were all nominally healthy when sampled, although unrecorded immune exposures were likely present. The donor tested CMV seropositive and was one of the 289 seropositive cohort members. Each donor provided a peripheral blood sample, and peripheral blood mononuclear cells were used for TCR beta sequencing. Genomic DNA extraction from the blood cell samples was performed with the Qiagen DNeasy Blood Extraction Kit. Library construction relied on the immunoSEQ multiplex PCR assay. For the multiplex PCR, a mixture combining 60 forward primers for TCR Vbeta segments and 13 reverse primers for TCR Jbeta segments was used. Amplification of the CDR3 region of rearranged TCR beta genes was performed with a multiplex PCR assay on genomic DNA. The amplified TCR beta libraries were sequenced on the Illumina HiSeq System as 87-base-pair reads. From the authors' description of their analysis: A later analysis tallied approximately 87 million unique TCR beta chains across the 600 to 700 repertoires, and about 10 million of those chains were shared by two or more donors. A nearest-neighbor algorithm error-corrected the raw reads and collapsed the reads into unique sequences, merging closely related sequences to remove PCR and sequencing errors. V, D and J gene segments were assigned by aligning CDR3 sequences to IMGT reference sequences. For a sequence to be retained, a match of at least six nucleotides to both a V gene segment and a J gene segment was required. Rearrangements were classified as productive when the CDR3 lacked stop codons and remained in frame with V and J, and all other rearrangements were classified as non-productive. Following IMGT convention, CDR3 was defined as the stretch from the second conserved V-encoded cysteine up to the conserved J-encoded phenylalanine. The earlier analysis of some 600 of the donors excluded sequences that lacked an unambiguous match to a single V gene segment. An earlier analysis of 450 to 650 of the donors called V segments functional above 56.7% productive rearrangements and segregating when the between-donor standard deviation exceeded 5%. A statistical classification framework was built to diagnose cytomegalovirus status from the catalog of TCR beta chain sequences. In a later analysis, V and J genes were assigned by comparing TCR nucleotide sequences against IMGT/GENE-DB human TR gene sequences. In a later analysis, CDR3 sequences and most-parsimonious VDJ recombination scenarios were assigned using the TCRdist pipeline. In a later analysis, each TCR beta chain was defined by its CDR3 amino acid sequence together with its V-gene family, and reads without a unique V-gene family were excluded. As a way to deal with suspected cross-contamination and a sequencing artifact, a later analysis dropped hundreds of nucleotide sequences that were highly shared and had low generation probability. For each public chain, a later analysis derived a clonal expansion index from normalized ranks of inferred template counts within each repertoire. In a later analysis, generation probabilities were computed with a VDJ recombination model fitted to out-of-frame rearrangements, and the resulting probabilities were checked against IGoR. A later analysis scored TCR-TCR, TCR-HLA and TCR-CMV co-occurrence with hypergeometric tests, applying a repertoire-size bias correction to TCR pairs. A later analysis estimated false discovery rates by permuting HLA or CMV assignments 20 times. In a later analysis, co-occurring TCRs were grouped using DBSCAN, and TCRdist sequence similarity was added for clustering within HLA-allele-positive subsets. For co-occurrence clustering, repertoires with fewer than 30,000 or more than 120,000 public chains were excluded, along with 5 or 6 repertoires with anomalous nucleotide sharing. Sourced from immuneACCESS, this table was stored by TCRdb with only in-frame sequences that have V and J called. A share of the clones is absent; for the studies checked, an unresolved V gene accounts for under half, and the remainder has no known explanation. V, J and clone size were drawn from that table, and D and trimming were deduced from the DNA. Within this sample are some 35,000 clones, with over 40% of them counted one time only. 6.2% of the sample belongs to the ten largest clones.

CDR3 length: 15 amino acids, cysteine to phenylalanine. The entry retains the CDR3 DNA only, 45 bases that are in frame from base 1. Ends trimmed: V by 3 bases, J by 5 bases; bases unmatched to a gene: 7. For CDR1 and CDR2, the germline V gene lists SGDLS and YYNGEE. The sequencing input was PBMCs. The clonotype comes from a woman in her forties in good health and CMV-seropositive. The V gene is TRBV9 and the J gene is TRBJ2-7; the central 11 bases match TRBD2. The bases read TGTGCCAGCAGCGCCTCCGGGACTAGCGGCCACGAGCAGTACTTC. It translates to CASSASGTSGHEQYF.